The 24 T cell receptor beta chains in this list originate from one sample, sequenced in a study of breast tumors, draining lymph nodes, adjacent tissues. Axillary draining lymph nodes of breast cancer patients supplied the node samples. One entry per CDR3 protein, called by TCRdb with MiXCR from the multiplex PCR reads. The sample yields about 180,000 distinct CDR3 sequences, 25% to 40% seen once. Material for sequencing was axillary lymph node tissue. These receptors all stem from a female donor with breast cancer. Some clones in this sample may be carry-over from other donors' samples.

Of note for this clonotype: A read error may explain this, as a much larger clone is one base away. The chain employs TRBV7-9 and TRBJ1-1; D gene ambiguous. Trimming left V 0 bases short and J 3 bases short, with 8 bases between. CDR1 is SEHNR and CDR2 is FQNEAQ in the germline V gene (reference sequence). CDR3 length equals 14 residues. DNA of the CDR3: TGTGCCAGCAGCTTAGCGACATTGTACACTGAAGCTTTCTTT. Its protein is CASSLATLYTEAFF.

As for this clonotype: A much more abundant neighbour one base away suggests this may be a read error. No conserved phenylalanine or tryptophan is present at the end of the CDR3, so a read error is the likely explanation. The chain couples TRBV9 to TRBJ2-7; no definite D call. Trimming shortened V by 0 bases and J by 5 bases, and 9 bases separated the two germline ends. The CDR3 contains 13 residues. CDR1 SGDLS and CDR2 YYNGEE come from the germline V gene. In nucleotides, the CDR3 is TGTGCCAGCAGCGTAGCCCCATCCGACGAGCAGTACTCC. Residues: CASSVAPSDEQYS.

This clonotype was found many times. The CDR3 region is CASSQEGAGGNNSPLHF. For the CDR3, the DNA is TGCGCCAGCAGCCAAGAAGGGGCAGGGGGCAATAATTCACCCCTCCACTTT. The V gene is TRBV4-1, the J gene TRBJ1-6; TRBD1 matches at 8 bases. V was pared by 0 bases and J by 5 bases, with 6 bases of the junction left unmatched. From germline, CDR1 is MGHRA and CDR2 YSYEKL. This CDR3 is built from 17 residues.

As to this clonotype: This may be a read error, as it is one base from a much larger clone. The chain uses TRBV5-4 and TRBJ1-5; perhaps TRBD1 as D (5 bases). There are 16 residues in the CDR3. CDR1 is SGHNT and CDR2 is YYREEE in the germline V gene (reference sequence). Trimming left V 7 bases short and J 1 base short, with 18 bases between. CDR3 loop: CASGAGGRQSNQPQHF. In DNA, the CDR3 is TGTGCCAGCGGCGCGGGGGGAAGACAAAGCAATCAGCCCCAGCATTTT. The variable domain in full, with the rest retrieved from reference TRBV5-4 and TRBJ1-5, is ETGVTQSPTHLIKTRGQQVTLRCSSQSGHNTVSWYQQALGQGPQFIFQYYREEENGRGNFPPRFSGLQFPNYSSELNVNALELDDSALYLCASGAGGRQSNQPQHFGDGTRLSIL.

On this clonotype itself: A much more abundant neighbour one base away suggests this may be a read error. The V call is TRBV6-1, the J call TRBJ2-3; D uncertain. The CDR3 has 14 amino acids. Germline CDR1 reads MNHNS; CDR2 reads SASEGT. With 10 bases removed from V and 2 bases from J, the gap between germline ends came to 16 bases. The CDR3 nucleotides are TGTGCCACCGTGCTCACCGAAATCACAGATACGCAGTATTTT. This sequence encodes CATVLTEITDTQYF.

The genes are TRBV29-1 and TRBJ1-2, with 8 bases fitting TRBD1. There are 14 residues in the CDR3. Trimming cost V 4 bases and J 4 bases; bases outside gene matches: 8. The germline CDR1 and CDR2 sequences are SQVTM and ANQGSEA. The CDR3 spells CSVVDRGLTYGYTF. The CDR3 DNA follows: TGCAGCGTTGTCGACAGGGGACTTACCTATGGCTACACCTTC.

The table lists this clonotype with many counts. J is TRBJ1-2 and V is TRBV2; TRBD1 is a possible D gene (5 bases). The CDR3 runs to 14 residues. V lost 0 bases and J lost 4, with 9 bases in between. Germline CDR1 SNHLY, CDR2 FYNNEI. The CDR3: CASSEASGLYGYTF. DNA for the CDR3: TGTGCCAGCAGTGAAGCCTCAGGGCTCTATGGCTACACCTTC.

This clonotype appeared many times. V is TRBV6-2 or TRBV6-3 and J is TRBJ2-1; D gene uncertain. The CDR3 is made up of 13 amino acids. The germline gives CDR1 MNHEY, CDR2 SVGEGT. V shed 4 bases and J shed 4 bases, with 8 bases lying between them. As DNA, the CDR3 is TGTGCCAGCAGTTTGCAGGTGTACAATGAGCAGTTCTTC. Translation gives CASSLQVYNEQFF.

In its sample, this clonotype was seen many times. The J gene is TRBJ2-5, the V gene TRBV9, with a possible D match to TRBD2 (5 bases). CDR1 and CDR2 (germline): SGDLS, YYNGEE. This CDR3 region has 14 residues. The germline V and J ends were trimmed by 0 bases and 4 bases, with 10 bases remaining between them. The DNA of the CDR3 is TGTGCCAGCAGCGTAGGGGTGGGGAGAGAGACCCAGTACTTC. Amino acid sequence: CASSVGVGRETQYF.

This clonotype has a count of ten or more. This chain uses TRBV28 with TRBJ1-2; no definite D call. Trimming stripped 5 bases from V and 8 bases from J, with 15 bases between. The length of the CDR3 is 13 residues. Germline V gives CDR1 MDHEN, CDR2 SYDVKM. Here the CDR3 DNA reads TGTGCCAGCAGTAATACGCCGGATCGGGGCTACACCTTC. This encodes CASSNTPDRGYTF.

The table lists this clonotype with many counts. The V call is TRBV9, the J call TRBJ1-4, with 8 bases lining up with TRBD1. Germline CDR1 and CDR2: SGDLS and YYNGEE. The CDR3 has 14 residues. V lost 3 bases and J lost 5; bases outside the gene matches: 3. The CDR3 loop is CASSARTGNEKLFF. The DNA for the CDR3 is TGTGCCAGCAGCGCCCGGACAGGGAATGAAAAACTGTTTTTT.

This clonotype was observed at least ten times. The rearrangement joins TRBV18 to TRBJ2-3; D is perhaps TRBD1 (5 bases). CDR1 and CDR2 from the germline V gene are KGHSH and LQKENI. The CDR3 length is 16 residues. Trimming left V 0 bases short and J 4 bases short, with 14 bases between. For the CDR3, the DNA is TGTGCCAGCTCACCACCGTCCAGGGCTGGTGCAGATACGCAGTATTTT. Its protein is CASSPPSRAGADTQYF.

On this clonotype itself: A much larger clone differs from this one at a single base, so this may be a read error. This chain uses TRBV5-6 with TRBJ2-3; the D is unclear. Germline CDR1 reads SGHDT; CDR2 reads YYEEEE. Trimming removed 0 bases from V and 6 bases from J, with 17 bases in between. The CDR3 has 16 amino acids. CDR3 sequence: CASSLDGVGFRDTQYF. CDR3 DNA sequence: TGTGCCAGCAGCTTGGATGGGGTAGGATTTAGGGATACGCAGTATTTT. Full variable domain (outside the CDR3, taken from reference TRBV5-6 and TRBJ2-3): DAGVTQSPTHLIKTRGQQVTLRCSPKSGHDTVSWYQQALGQGPQFIFQYYEEEERQRGNFPDRFSGHQFPNYSSELNVNALLLGDSALYLCASSLDGVGFRDTQYFGPGTRLTVL.

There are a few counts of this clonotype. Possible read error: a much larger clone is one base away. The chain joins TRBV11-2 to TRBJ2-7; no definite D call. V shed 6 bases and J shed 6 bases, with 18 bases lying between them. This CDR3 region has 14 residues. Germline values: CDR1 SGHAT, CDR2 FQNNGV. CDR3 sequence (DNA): TGTGCCAGCAGGTTTGCTGGTACCCCGGTCGAGCAGTACTTC. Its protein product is CASRFAGTPVEQYF.

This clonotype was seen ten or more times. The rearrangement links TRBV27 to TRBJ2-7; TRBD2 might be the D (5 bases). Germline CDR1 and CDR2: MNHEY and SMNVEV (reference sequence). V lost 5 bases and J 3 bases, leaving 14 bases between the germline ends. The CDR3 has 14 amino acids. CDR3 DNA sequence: TGTGCCAGCAGTACTACTAGTACGGTCTACGAGCAGTACTTC. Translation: CASSTTSTVYEQYF.

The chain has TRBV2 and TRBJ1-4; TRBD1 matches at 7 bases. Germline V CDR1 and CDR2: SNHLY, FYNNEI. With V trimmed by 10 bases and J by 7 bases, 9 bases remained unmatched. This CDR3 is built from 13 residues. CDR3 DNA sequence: TGTGCCAAGAGACAGGGAGGTGGTGAAAAACTGTTTTTT. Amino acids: CAKRQGGGEKLFF.

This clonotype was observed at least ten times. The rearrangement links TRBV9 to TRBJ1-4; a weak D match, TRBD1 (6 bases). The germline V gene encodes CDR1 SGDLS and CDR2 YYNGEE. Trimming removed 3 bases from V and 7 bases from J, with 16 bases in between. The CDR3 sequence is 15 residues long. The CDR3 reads CASSGGGAAGEKLFF. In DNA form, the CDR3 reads TGTGCCAGCAGCGGGGGGGGGGCAGCTGGTGAAAAACTGTTTTTT.

The CDR3 loop reads CASTTSGQGSNSPLHF. CDR3 DNA: TGTGCCAGTACGACGTCGGGACAGGGGTCCAATTCACCCCTCCACTTT. The chain combines TRBV2 with TRBJ1-6, with TRBD1 identical over 10 bases. Trimming removed 9 bases from V and 7 bases from J; junction bases left unmatched: 12. Germline CDR1 is SNHLY and CDR2 is FYNNEI. This CDR3 has 16 residues.

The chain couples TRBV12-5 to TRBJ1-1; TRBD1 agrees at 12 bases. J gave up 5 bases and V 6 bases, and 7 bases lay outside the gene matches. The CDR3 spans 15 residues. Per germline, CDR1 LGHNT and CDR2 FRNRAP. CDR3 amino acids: CASGSGQGAKTEAFF. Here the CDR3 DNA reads TGTGCTAGTGGCTCGGGACAGGGGGCGAAGACTGAAGCTTTCTTT.

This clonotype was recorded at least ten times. The CDR3 loop reads CASSQRQGNTEAFF. The CDR3 DNA reads TGCGCCAGCAGCCAGCGACAGGGAAACACTGAAGCTTTCTTT. V and J are TRBV4-1 and TRBJ1-1, with 7 bases that match TRBD1. Per germline, CDR1 MGHRA and CDR2 YSYEKL. Trimming removed 3 bases from V and 2 bases from J; junction bases left unmatched: 3. The CDR3 is 14 residues long.

CDR3: CASVMEKGLLDEKLFF. CDR3 coding DNA: TGCGCCAGCGTCATGGAAAAGGGGTTACTCGATGAAAAACTGTTTTTT. V usage is TRBV10-1 and J usage is TRBJ1-4; a weak D match, TRBD1 (5 bases). V was cut by 8 bases and J by 6 bases, with 22 bases left in between. The CDR3 extends over 16 amino acids. Germline CDR1 and CDR2: WNHNN and SYGVQD (reference sequence).

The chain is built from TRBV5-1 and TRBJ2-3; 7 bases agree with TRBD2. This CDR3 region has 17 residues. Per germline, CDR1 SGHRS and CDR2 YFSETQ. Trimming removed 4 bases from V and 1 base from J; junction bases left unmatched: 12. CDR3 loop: CASSLSLGRAGTDTQYF. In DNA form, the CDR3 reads TGCGCCAGCAGCCTGTCCTTAGGGAGGGCCGGCACAGATACGCAGTATTTT.

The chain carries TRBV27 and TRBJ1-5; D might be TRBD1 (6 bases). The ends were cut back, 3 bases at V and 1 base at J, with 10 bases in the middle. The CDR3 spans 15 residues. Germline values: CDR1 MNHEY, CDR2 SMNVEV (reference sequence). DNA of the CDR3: TGTGCCAGCAGTTTCTCCGGACAGAGCAATCAGCCCCAGCATTTT. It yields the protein CASSFSGQSNQPQHF.

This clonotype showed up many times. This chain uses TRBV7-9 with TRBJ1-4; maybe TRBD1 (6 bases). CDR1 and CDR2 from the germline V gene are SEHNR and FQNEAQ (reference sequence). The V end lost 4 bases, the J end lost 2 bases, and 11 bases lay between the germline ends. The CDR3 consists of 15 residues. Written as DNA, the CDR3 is TGTGCCAGCAGCTACAGGGAGGGGACTAATGAAAAACTGTTTTTT. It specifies CASSYREGTNEKLFF.